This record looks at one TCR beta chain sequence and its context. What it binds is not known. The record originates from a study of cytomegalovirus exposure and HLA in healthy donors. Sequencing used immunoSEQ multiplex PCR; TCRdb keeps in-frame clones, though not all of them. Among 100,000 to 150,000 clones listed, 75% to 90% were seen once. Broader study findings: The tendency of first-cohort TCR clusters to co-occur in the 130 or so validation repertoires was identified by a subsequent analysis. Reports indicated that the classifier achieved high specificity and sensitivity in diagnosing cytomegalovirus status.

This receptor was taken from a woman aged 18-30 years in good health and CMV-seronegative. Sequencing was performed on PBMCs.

CDR3 DNA: TGTGCCACCAGCAGAGGTGGGAGGGCGGATCAGCCCCAGCATTTT. This translates into CATSRGGRADQPQHF. V is TRBV15 and J is TRBJ1-5; no definite D call. The CDR3 is 15 residues long. Per the germline V gene, CDR1 is LNHNV and CDR2 is YYDKDF (reference sequence). Trimming took 1 base from V and 5 from J, leaving 12 bases between them. Looking up the rest from reference TRBV15 and TRBJ1-5 gives the full variable domain: DAMVIQNPRYQVTQFGKPVTLSCSQTLNHNVMYWYQQKSSQAPKLLFHYYDKDFNNEADTPDNFQSRRPNTSFCFLDIRSPGLGDTAMYLCATSRGGRADQPQHFGDGTRLSIL.